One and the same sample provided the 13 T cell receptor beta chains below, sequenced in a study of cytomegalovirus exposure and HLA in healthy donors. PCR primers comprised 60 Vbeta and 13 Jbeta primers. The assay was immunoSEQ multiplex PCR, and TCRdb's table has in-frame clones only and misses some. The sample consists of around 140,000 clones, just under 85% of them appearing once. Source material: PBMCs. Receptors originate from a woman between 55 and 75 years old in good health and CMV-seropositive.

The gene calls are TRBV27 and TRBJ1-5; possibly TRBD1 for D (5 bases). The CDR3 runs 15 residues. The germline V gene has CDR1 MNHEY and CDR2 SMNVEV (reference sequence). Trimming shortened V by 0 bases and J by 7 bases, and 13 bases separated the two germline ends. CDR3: CASSLSGAHYQPQHF. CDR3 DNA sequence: TGTGCCAGCAGTTTATCAGGGGCGCACTACCAGCCCCAGCATTTT.

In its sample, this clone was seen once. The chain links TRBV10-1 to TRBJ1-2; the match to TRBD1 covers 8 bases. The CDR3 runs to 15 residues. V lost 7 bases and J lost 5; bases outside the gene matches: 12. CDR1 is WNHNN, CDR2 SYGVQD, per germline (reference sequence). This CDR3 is CASTPTGARVYGYTF. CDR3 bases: TGCGCCAGCACGCCGACAGGGGCAAGAGTATATGGCTACACCTTC.

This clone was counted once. The CDR3 DNA reads TGTGCCAGCAGTTTTGACAGGGCCATGAACACTGAAGCTTTCTTT. Residues: CASSFDRAMNTEAFF. J is TRBJ1-1 and V is TRBV6-5; TRBD1 matches at 7 bases. In germline, CDR1 is MNHEY, CDR2 SVGAGI. The CDR3 runs 15 residues. Trimming took 4 bases from V and 0 from J; bases not matched to a gene: 5.

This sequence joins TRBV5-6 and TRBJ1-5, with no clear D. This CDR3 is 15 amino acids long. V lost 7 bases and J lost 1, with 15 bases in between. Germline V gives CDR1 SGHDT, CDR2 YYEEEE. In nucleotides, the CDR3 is TGTGCCAGCCGACGACGGGGAAACAGCAATCAGCCCCAGCATTTT. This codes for CASRRRGNSNQPQHF.

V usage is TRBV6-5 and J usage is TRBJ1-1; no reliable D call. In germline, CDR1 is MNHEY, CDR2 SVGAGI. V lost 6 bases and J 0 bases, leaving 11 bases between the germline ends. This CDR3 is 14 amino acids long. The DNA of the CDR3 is TGTGCCAGCAGATCCCCGGGTCTGAACACTGAAGCTTTCTTT. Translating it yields CASRSPGLNTEAFF.

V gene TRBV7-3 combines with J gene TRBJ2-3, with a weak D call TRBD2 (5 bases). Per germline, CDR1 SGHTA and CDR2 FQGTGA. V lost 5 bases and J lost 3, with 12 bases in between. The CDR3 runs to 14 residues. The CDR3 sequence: CASSVGSGTDTQYF. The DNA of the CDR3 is TGTGCCAGCAGCGTAGGGAGTGGTACAGATACGCAGTATTTT.

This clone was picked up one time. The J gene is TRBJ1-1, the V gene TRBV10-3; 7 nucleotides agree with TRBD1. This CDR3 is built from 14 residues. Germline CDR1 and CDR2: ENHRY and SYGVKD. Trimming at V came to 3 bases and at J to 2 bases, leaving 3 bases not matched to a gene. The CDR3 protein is CAISEGTANTEAFF. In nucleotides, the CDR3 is TGTGCCATCAGTGAAGGGACAGCCAACACTGAAGCTTTCTTT.

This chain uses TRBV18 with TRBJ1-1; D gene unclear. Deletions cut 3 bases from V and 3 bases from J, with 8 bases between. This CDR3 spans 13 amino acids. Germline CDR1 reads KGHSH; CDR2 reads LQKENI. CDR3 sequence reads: CASSPGKDTEAFF. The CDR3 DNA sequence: TGTGCCAGCTCACCTGGCAAAGACACTGAAGCTTTCTTT.

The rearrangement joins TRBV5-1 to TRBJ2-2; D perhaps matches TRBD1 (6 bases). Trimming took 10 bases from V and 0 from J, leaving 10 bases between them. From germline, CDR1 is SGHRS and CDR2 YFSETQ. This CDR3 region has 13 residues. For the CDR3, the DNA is TGCGCCGGACGGACAGCGAACACCGGGGAGCTGTTTTTT. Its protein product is CAGRTANTGELFF.

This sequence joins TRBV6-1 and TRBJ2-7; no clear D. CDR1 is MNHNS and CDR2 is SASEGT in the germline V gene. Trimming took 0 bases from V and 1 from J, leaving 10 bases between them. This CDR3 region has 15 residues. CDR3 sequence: CASSEALVGSYEQYF. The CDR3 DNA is TGTGCCAGCAGTGAAGCCTTAGTCGGTTCCTACGAGCAGTACTTC.

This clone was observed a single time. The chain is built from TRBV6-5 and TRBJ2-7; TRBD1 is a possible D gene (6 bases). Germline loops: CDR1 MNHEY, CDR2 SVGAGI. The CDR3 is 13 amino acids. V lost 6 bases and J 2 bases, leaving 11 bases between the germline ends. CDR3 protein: CASSRRDTYEQYF. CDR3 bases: TGTGCCAGCAGCCGCCGGGACACCTACGAGCAGTACTTC.

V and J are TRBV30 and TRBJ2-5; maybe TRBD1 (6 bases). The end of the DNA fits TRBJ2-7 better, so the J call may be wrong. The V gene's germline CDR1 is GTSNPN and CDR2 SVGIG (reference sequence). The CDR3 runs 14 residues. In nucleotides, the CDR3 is TGTGCCTGGAGACCCAAGGGGGACCTCCGCGAGCAGTACTTC. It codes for CAWRPKGDLREQYF.

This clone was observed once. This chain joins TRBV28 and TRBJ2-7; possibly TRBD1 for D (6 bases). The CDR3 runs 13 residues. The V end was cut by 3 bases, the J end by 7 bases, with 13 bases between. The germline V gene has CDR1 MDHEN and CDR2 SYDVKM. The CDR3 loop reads CASSFGQLREQYF. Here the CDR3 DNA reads TGTGCCAGCAGTTTCGGACAGCTCCGAGAGCAGTACTTC.